Listed below are T cell receptor beta chains from one sample, sequenced in a study of T cell responses to AZD1222 COVID-19 vaccine. The repertoire was sequenced with immunoSEQ multiplex PCR; TCRdb's copy has only in-frame clones and lacks some. The sample lists approximately 120,000 clones, 89% seen once, with approximately 4.5% in the top ten. The sequencing here drew on peripheral blood, taken on day 0 of AZD1222 vaccination. These receptors were taken from an adult in good health. CDR3s include the opening cysteine and the closing phenylalanine or tryptophan. The order of the fields is clone size, D gene, J gene, V gene, CDR3 DNA, CDR3 protein. A D gene is named only where the DNA matches it firmly. Expanded clones are given a class, and other clones once, few, many or no size at all.

clone size: NA; D gene: TRBD1; J gene: TRBJ2-5; V gene: TRBV3-1/TRBV3-2; CDR3 DNA: TGTGCCAGCAGATACAGGGGTGAGACCCAGTACTTC; CDR3 protein: CASRYRGETQYF
clone size: NA; D gene: NA; J gene: TRBJ1-1; V gene: TRBV11-2; CDR3 DNA: TGTGCCAGCAGCTTAGTGAGCGTGGACACTGAAGCTTTCTTT; CDR3 protein: CASSLVSVDTEAFF
clone size: NA; D gene: TRBD2; J gene: TRBJ2-1; V gene: TRBV2; CDR3 DNA: TGTGCCAGCCCAGGCGGGAGTTTATCTAATGAGCAGTTCTTC; CDR3 protein: CASPGGSLSNEQFF
clone size: NA; D gene: TRBD1; J gene: TRBJ1-2; V gene: TRBV28; CDR3 DNA: TGTGCCAGCAGTCCACACAGGGGAAGCTATGGCTACACCTTC; CDR3 protein: CASSPHRGSYGYTF
clone size: NA; D gene: NA; J gene: TRBJ2-1; V gene: TRBV6-5; CDR3 DNA: TGTGCCAGCAGTTACTCGAAGGGACATATTAATGAGCAGTTCTTC; CDR3 protein: CASSYSKGHINEQFF
clone size: NA; D gene: TRBD1; J gene: TRBJ2-2; V gene: TRBV19; CDR3 DNA: TGTGCCAGTAGTATAGGGGTGGTGGGACAGGGACGTCCCGGGGAGCTGTTTTTT; CDR3 protein: CASSIGVVGQGRPGELFF
clone size: NA; D gene: NA; J gene: TRBJ2-5; V gene: TRBV2; CDR3 DNA: TGTGCCAGCAGAACCGACAGTTCCCAAGAGACCCAGTACTTC; CDR3 protein: CASRTDSSQETQYF
clone size: NA; D gene: NA; J gene: TRBJ2-5; V gene: TRBV19; CDR3 DNA: TGTGCCAGTAGTATAGACACAACACAAGAGACCCAGTACTTC; CDR3 protein: CASSIDTTQETQYF
clone size: NA; D gene: TRBD2; J gene: TRBJ2-7; V gene: TRBV14; CDR3 DNA: TGTGCCAGCAGCCAAGAAGGAAGAGGGGGCCTAGCGGGACGGCCCAACGAGCAGTACTTC; CDR3 protein: CASSQEGRGGLAGRPNEQYF
clone size: NA; D gene: TRBD2; J gene: TRBJ2-2; V gene: TRBV3-1/TRBV3-2; CDR3 DNA: TGTGCCAGCAGCCTAGCGGGGGCGAACACCGGGGAGCTGTTTTTT; CDR3 protein: CASSLAGANTGELFF
clone size: NA; D gene: TRBD2; J gene: TRBJ2-1; V gene: TRBV28; CDR3 DNA: TGTGCCAGCAGCCCGGCTAGCGGGAGGAGAAATGAGCAGTTCTTC; CDR3 protein: CASSPASGRRNEQFF
clone size: NA; D gene: NA; J gene: TRBJ1-1; V gene: TRBV19; CDR3 DNA: TGTGCCAGTGGCCCCCGACAGAGGGTATCGAACACTGAAGCTTTCTTT; CDR3 protein: CASGPRQRVSNTEAFF
clone size: NA; D gene: NA; J gene: TRBJ2-3; V gene: TRBV4-3; CDR3 DNA: TGCGCCAGCAGGCGTGGACAGACTAGCACAGATACGCAGTATTTT; CDR3 protein: CASRRGQTSTDTQYF
clone size: NA; D gene: NA; J gene: TRBJ1-4; V gene: TRBV9; CDR3 DNA: TGTGCCAGCAGCGTAGATAACAGAATTAATGAAAAACTGTTTTTT; CDR3 protein: CASSVDNRINEKLFF
clone size: NA; D gene: NA; J gene: TRBJ1-5; V gene: TRBV27; CDR3 DNA: TGTGCCAGCAGGCAGGGACTCAATCAGCCCCAGCATTTT; CDR3 protein: CASRQGLNQPQHF
clone size: NA; D gene: NA; J gene: TRBJ2-6; V gene: TRBV7-2; CDR3 DNA: TGTGCCAGCAGCTTAGAAGGGCGGGGCGCTGGGGCCAACGTCCTGACTTTC; CDR3 protein: CASSLEGRGAGANVLTF
clone size: NA; D gene: NA; J gene: TRBJ1-2; V gene: TRBV28; CDR3 DNA: TGTGCCAGCAGTTCAGGCCTAGGCTACACCTTC; CDR3 protein: CASSSGLGYTF
clone size: NA; D gene: NA; J gene: TRBJ1-2; V gene: TRBV12-3/TRBV12-4; CDR3 DNA: TGTGCCAGCGGCAACCGGGGGTATGGCTACACCTTC; CDR3 protein: CASGNRGYGYTF
clone size: NA; D gene: NA; J gene: TRBJ1-6; V gene: TRBV1; CDR3 DNA: TGCACCAGCAGCCAGGTCAGTTTGGCAACTAATTCACCCCTCCACTTT; CDR3 protein: CTSSQVSLATNSPLHF
clone size: NA; D gene: NA; J gene: TRBJ1-1; V gene: TRBV30; CDR3 DNA: TGTGCCTGGAGAGGGGAAGGGGACACTGAAGCTTTCTTT; CDR3 protein: CAWRGEGDTEAFF
clone size: NA; D gene: TRBD2; J gene: TRBJ2-3; V gene: TRBV7-2; CDR3 DNA: TGTGCCAGCAGGCGGACTAGCGGGGACACAGATACGCAGTATTTT; CDR3 protein: CASRRTSGDTDTQYF
clone size: NA; D gene: NA; J gene: TRBJ1-5; V gene: TRBV5-8; CDR3 DNA: TGTGCCAGCAGCTTGGATGCGGGGGGGGGTCAGCCCCAGCATTTT; CDR3 protein: CASSLDAGGGQPQHF
clone size: NA; D gene: NA; J gene: TRBJ2-3; V gene: TRBV11-2; CDR3 DNA: TGTGCCAGCAGCCCCGGGGATACGCAGTATTTT; CDR3 protein: CASSPGDTQYF
clone size: once; D gene: TRBD1; J gene: TRBJ2-6; V gene: TRBV4-1; CDR3 DNA: TGCGCCAGCAGCCAGCCCCGGGACAGGGATGGGGGGGCCAACGTCCTGACTTTC; CDR3 protein: CASSQPRDRDGGANVLTF
clone size: NA; D gene: TRBD2; J gene: TRBJ2-2; V gene: TRBV9; CDR3 DNA: TGTGCCAGCAGCGTAGTGGCTAGCGGGAGGGCCACCGGGGAGCTGTTTTTT; CDR3 protein: CASSVVASGRATGELFF
clone size: NA; D gene: TRBD1; J gene: TRBJ1-5; V gene: TRBV6-4; CDR3 DNA: TGTGCCAGCAGTTTTTATACCGACCGGGACAGGGATCAGCCCCAGCATTTT; CDR3 protein: CASSFYTDRDRDQPQHF
clone size: NA; D gene: NA; J gene: TRBJ1-1; V gene: TRBV20-1; CDR3 DNA: TGCAGTGCTAGTGACAGGACATCCCAGGGAGCTTTCTTT; CDR3 protein: CSASDRTSQGAFF
clone size: many; D gene: NA; J gene: TRBJ1-2; V gene: TRBV5-4; CDR3 DNA: TGTGCCAGCAGCCTTGGGACCGATGGTAGTGGCTACACCTTC; CDR3 protein: CASSLGTDGSGYTF
clone size: once; D gene: NA; J gene: TRBJ1-2; V gene: TRBV19; CDR3 DNA: TGTGCCAGTAGTAAACCGACTGCGAGGGGTTATGGCTACACCTTC; CDR3 protein: CASSKPTARGYGYTF
clone size: NA; D gene: NA; J gene: TRBJ1-1; V gene: TRBV28; CDR3 DNA: TGTGCCAGCAGGGTGAACACTGAAGCTTTCTTT; CDR3 protein: CASRVNTEAFF